A selection of T cell receptor beta chains follows, all from one sample in a study of blood T cell repertoires in COVID-19. The assay was immunoSEQ multiplex PCR, and TCRdb's table has in-frame clones only and misses some. The sample holds roughly 250,000 clones, around 90% seen once. Sequencing was carried out using PBMCs or T cells enriched from blood (not recorded which). The source of these receptors is a woman in her forties who had been exposed to COVID-19. Both conserved end residues are part of each CDR3. Fields, in order: V gene, CDR3 protein.

TRBV19	CASSISTGAQPQHF
TRBV9	CASSSRTSGGAGDTQYF
TRBV18	CASSPKNGNTEAFF
TRBV4-3	CASSQEAGQGYQETQYF
TRBV6-2/TRBV6-3	CASSYLQLTSTDTQYF
TRBV7-9	CASSFELSTDTQYF
TRBV28	CASSLGGRTTDTQYF
TRBV28	CASRLNPGLQETQYF
TRBV18	CASSPGLAGSSSYEQYF
TRBV7-2	CASSLAPGGSSYEQYF
TRBV12-3/TRBV12-4	CASRAGVETQYF
TRBV5-1	CASSAGQPQETQYF
TRBV4-3	CASSQVGVGSNYGYTF
TRBV5-1	CASSLQGKTGELFF
TRBV7-2	CASRGAYEQYF
TRBV28	CASSLLPTESNQPQHF
TRBV19	CASSIGGGPADTQYF
TRBV7-9	CASSRTGVDQPQHF
TRBV7-8	CASSPTDSINYGYTF
TRBV9	CASSVTGEVNTEAFF
TRBV24-1	CATLGRAGDGYTF
TRBV19	CASSTTGARYNEQFF
TRBV24-1	CATSGTTGITDTQYF
TRBV19	CASSIGPGASTEAFF
TRBV11-1	CASSLRGRVGQFF
TRBV6-5	CASRATGANNQPQHF
TRBV4-3	CASSPLGGGYGYTF
TRBV10-3	CAISESLDLRAGNTIYF
TRBV10-3	CAISVSAGSGNTIYF
TRBV15	CATSNRDYYGYTF
TRBV5-1	CASRGLEDYEQYF
TRBV14	CASSQDGEGPKYNEQFF
TRBV4-1	CASSPWRGGYEQYF
TRBV28	CASSSWTGGEGYTF
TRBV10-3	CAISRSGGADTQYF
TRBV4-1	CASSHYQGYEQYF
TRBV7-8	CASSSGTSGLDTQYF
TRBV18	CASSRNPGHSYGYTF
TRBV7-3	CASSSGLGQPQHF
TRBV6-2/TRBV6-3	CASSPPIYGYTF
TRBV3-1/TRBV3-2	CASRDPGQGVEGYTF